The rows below give T cell receptor beta chains drawn from one sample of a study of response to subunit inactivated influenza vaccine. TCRdb re-called the RT-PCR reads with MiXCR, one entry per CDR3 protein. The table records over 750,000 distinct CDR3 sequences, around 20% of them present only once. Sequenced here: PBMCs from blood, sampled more than 4 days after vaccination. The receptors here all came from a man aged 45-65 years who received an inactivated influenza vaccine. Both conserved end residues are part of each CDR3. A D gene is named only where the DNA matches it firmly. Expanded clones are given a class, and other clones once, few, many or no size at all.

D	V	J	size	DNA	CDR3
TRBD2	TRBV6-1	TRBJ2-7	.	TGTGCCAGCAGAAGAGCGGGGGGGTCCTACGAGCAGTACTTC	CASRRAGGSYEQYF
TRBD1	TRBV4-3	TRBJ2-3	few	TGCGCCAGCAGCCAAGCCGGGACAGGGCGGAGGGATACGCAGTATTTT	CASSQAGTGRRDTQYF
.	TRBV20-1	TRBJ2-7	.	TGCAGTGCTAGAGGCGCAGGGGCTTCTTACGAGCAGTACTTC	CSARGAGASYEQYF
.	TRBV12-3/TRBV12-4	TRBJ2-7	.	TGTGCCAGCACAAGGGACACTTCCTACGAGCAGTACTTC	CASTRDTSYEQYF
.	TRBV5-1	TRBJ2-1	.	TGCGCCAGCAGCCCGGGCCCCGGCTCAGGCTATGAGCAGTTCTTC	CASSPGPGSGYEQFF
.	TRBV12-3/TRBV12-4	TRBJ1-6	.	TGTGCCAGCACCTTTCTGGGGTCCCCAAATTCACCCCTCCACTTT	CASTFLGSPNSPLHF
.	TRBV5-6	TRBJ2-2	.	TGTGCCAGCAGCTTTAGCCGGAACACCGGGGAGCTGTTTTTT	CASSFSRNTGELFF
.	TRBV20-1	TRBJ1-2	few	TGCAGTGCTAGAGATCAGGTGGACTATGGCTACACCTTC	CSARDQVDYGYTF
.	TRBV5-1	TRBJ2-3	.	TGCGCCAGCAGCTTGGAAATCAGTTACACAGATACGCAGTATTTT	CASSLEISYTDTQYF
.	TRBV7-8	TRBJ2-7	.	TGTGCCAGCAGCTCTCTTGTAGTTAACGCGGGCGAGCAGTACTTC	CASSSLVVNAGEQYF
.	TRBV6-2/TRBV6-3	TRBJ2-7	.	TGTGCCAGCACGGACTTGAGCTCCTACGAGCAGTACTTC	CASTDLSSYEQYF
TRBD1	TRBV10-3	TRBJ2-7	.	TGTGCCACGGGACAGGGGTACGACGAGCAGTACTTC	CATGQGYDEQYF
TRBD2	TRBV7-6	TRBJ2-7	.	TGTGCCAGCAGCTTCAACAGCGGACTAGCGGTCCGCTCCTACGAGCAGTACTTC	CASSFNSGLAVRSYEQYF
.	TRBV15	TRBJ2-7	.	TGTGCCACCAGCCCCCGAGTCTCCTACGAGCAGTACTTC	CATSPRVSYEQYF
TRBD1	TRBV9	TRBJ1-5	many	TGTGCCAGCAGCGTAGGTTCAGGGGGTCAGCCCCAGCATTTT	CASSVGSGGQPQHF
TRBD1	TRBV20-1	TRBJ1-2	few	TGCACTGCTACCGGGACAGGAGAACATTTAGACTATGGCTACACCTTC	CTATGTGEHLDYGYTF